The 28 T cell receptor beta chains in this list originate from one sample, sequenced in a study of cytomegalovirus exposure and HLA in healthy donors. It was with 60 Vbeta and 13 Jbeta primers that the PCR ran. Sequencing used immunoSEQ multiplex PCR; TCRdb keeps in-frame clones, though not all of them. The repertoire has about 300,000 clones, 80% to 90% of them found once; the top ten carry 3.5% to 4%. Sequenced input: PBMCs. Receptors were obtained from a middle-aged man in good health and CMV-seropositive.

The gene calls are TRBV30 and TRBJ2-7; 7 bases fit TRBD2. From germline, CDR1 is GTSNPN and CDR2 SVGIG (reference sequence). J lost 4 bases, V lost 5 bases, and 2 bases had no gene match. The CDR3 runs 11 residues. The CDR3 protein is CAWGGGYEQYF. In DNA form, the CDR3 reads TGTGCCTGGGGCGGGGGATACGAGCAGTACTTC.

This clone was detected only once. J is TRBJ2-1 and V is TRBV19, with D perhaps matching TRBD1 (5 bases). The ends were cut back, 7 bases at V and 7 bases at J, with 14 bases in the middle. The CDR3 consists of 13 residues. Germline V lookup: CDR1 LNHDA, CDR2 SQIVND (reference sequence). The CDR3 loop reads CASKSQGWNEQFF. The CDR3 DNA follows: TGTGCCAGTAAAAGCCAGGGCTGGAATGAGCAGTTCTTC.

Points on this clone: The junction does not match germline at one end; this may be a read error. CDR3 residues: CARSVPHPGGTDTQYF. In DNA form, the CDR3 reads TGTGCCCGGAGTGTACCCCACCCAGGGGGCACAGATACGCAGTATTTT. The rearrangement uses TRBV30 and TRBJ2-3; possibly TRBD1 for D (6 bases). This CDR3 region has 16 residues. Germline-derived CDR1 and CDR2 are GTSNPN and SVGIG (reference sequence).

The chain has TRBV28 and TRBJ2-3; TRBD2 matches 7 bases. V dropped 7 bases and J dropped 2; count of bases not matched to a gene: 12. The V gene's germline CDR1 is MDHEN and CDR2 SYDVKM. The CDR3 is 16 amino acids. This chain's CDR3 is CASTNLRGVLTDTQYF. CDR3 bases: TGTGCCAGCACTAACCTTCGGGGGGTACTCACAGATACGCAGTATTTT.

The V gene is TRBV28, the J gene TRBJ2-7; 9 nucleotides line up with TRBD2. The CDR3 is 14 residues long. CDR1 MDHEN and CDR2 SYDVKM come from the germline V gene. V was pared by 8 bases and J by 4 bases, with 9 bases of the junction left unmatched. The DNA of the CDR3 is TGTGCCAGCTGGGGGCCTAGCGGGACATACGAGCAGTACTTC. Residues: CASWGPSGTYEQYF.

V is TRBV5-1 and J is TRBJ1-1, with TRBD1 matching 7 bases. Looked up from germline, CDR1 is SGHRS and CDR2 is YFSETQ. V gave up 7 bases and J gave up 1 base; unmatched junction bases: 10. This CDR3 has 15 residues. This chain's CDR3 is CASGFPGTANTEAFF. The CDR3 coding sequence is TGCGCCAGCGGGTTTCCCGGGACAGCGAACACTGAAGCTTTCTTT.

The chain has TRBV5-1 and TRBJ2-1; 7 positions agree with TRBD2. The V gene's germline CDR1 is SGHRS and CDR2 YFSETQ. V lost 0 bases, J lost 4 bases, and 4 bases stayed unmatched. The CDR3 sequence is 15 residues long. The CDR3 region is CASSLGASGYNEQFF. CDR3 coding DNA: TGCGCCAGCAGCTTGGGGGCTAGCGGATACAATGAGCAGTTCTTC.

The J gene is TRBJ2-5, the V gene TRBV4-3; 8 nucleotides match TRBD2. Germline CDR1 is LGHNA and CDR2 is YSLEER. This CDR3 spans 16 amino acids. With 1 base clipped from V and 4 bases from J, the junction kept 8 bases outside the gene matches. CDR3 sequence: CASSQGTGGPGETQYF. The CDR3 DNA reads as TGCGCCAGCAGCCAAGGGACGGGAGGGCCGGGAGAGACCCAGTACTTC.

The V gene is TRBV27, the J gene TRBJ2-7, with 10 bases fitting TRBD2. From germline, CDR1 is MNHEY and CDR2 SMNVEV (reference sequence). Trimming cost V 3 bases and J 6 bases; bases outside gene matches: 5. The CDR3 is made up of 14 amino acids. In DNA, the CDR3 is TGTGCCAGCAGTTTCGCTAGCGGGAGTCCCGAGCAGTACTTC. Amino acid sequence: CASSFASGSPEQYF.

The V gene is TRBV13, the J gene TRBJ1-4, with TRBD1 matching 10 bases. Germline V lookup: CDR1 PRHDT, CDR2 FYEKMQ (reference sequence). The CDR3 has 17 amino acids. The V and J ends lost 3 bases and 0 bases, in that order; junction bases with no gene match: 4. The CDR3: CASSFRDRGATNEKLFF. CDR3 nucleotide sequence: TGTGCCAGCAGCTTCCGGGACAGGGGAGCAACTAATGAAAAACTGTTTTTT.

The chain has TRBV7-9 and TRBJ2-7; 7 bases align to TRBD2. Germline V CDR1 and CDR2: SEHNR, FQNEAQ (reference sequence). This CDR3 has 14 residues. Losses at the gene ends were 1 base for V and 3 bases for J; bases not matched to a gene: 3. This CDR3 reads CASSLELANYEQYF. DNA of the CDR3: TGTGCCAGCAGCTTAGAACTAGCGAACTACGAGCAGTACTTC.

A few counts support this clone. V gene TRBV4-2 combines with J gene TRBJ2-1; possible D gene TRBD2, 6 bases. The length of the CDR3 is 15 residues. Trimming stripped 2 bases from V and 5 bases from J, with 13 bases between. CDR1 is LGHNA, CDR2 YNFKEQ, per germline. DNA for the CDR3: TGTGCCAGCAGCCAATGGCCTAGCGTAGACAATGAGCAGTTCTTC. Protein: CASSQWPSVDNEQFF.

The chain carries TRBV4-2 and TRBJ2-1; 8 nucleotides match TRBD2. Trimming cost V 3 bases and J 10 bases; bases outside gene matches: 14. There are 16 residues in the CDR3. Germline CDR1 is LGHNA and CDR2 is YNFKEQ. As DNA, the CDR3 is TGTGCCAGCAGCCAGGAAGGGGCGGGAGGCCGTCGGGAGCAGTTCTTC. Its translation is CASSQEGAGGRREQFF.

The chain has TRBV7-9 and TRBJ2-7, with TRBD2 matching over 8 bases. Germline V gives CDR1 SEHNR, CDR2 FQNEAQ (reference sequence). Trimming cost V 1 base and J 6 bases; bases outside gene matches: 14. This CDR3 spans 17 amino acids. The CDR3 reads CASSLVRERELPPEQYF. Written as DNA, the CDR3 is TGTGCCAGCAGCTTAGTTCGAGAGCGGGAGCTCCCCCCCGAGCAGTACTTC.

This chain uses TRBV4-2 with TRBJ2-5; 13 bases match TRBD2. Trimming took 1 base from V and 1 from J; bases not matched to a gene: 3. Germline V CDR1 and CDR2: LGHNA, YNFKEQ. CDR3 length: 17 residues. The CDR3 here is CASSQGTSGRLQETQYF. In DNA, the CDR3 is TGTGCCAGCAGCCAAGGGACTAGCGGGAGACTCCAAGAGACCCAGTACTTC.

The rearrangement joins TRBV6-5 to TRBJ2-2; TRBD2 aligns across 10 bases. The CDR3 extends over 14 amino acids. The J segment lost 5 bases and the V segment lost 9 bases, leaving 6 bases of the junction unmatched. Germline V gene sequence: CDR1 MNHEY, CDR2 SVGAGI. This CDR3 reads CASIAGGPTGELFF. In nucleotides, the CDR3 is TGTGCCAGTATAGCGGGAGGCCCGACCGGGGAGCTGTTTTTT.

This clone was detected once. This sequence joins TRBV4-2 and TRBJ1-6, with 8 bases that match TRBD1. The CDR3 is 15 residues long. Trimming cost V 2 bases and J 11 bases; bases outside gene matches: 8. Germline assignment: CDR1 LGHNA and CDR2 YNFKEQ. The CDR3 loop reads CASSQTGTGYPPLHF. The CDR3 bases are TGTGCCAGCAGCCAAACCGGGACAGGATATCCACCCCTCCACTTT.

V gene TRBV29-1 combines with J gene TRBJ2-1; 9 positions match TRBD2. From germline, CDR1 is SQVTM and CDR2 ANQGSEA. With V trimmed by 6 bases and J by 5 bases, 8 bases remained unmatched. CDR3 length equals 14 residues. The CDR3 region has the DNA TGCAGCGTCAACCGACTAGCGGCTGACAATGAGCAGTTCTTC. It translates to CSVNRLAADNEQFF.

The CDR3: CSVRATTGYTF. The CDR3 nucleotides read TGCAGCGTACGCGCCACGACAGGCTACACCTTC. This sequence joins TRBV29-1 and TRBJ1-2; D is undetermined. V shed 6 bases and J shed 8 bases, with 13 bases lying between them. CDR3 length: 11 amino acids. In germline, CDR1 is SQVTM, CDR2 ANQGSEA.

The chain recombines TRBV9 with TRBJ1-5; D remains unclear. This CDR3 has 12 amino acids. The V end lost 4 bases, the J end lost 4 bases, and 6 bases lay between the germline ends. Germline CDR1 and CDR2: SGDLS and YYNGEE. This CDR3 is CASSLQNQPQHF. The CDR3 DNA reads TGTGCCAGCAGCTTACAGAATCAGCCCCAGCATTTT.

The chain recombines TRBV6-1 with TRBJ1-5; 7 bases fit TRBD1. Germline-derived CDR1 and CDR2 are MNHNS and SASEGT. The CDR3 loop spans 17 amino acids. V trimming: 2 bases; J trimming: 0 bases; junction bases outside the gene matches: 7. The CDR3 DNA sequence: TGTGCCAGCAGTGAAAAAAGGGACAGCCTTAGCAATCAGCCCCAGCATTTT. This gives the protein CASSEKRDSLSNQPQHF.

The chain joins TRBV29-1 to TRBJ2-4; D may be TRBD2 (6 bases). CDR3 length equals 15 residues. CDR1 is SQVTM, CDR2 ANQGSEA, per germline. Trimming took off 6 bases at V and 1 base at J, with 16 bases between the two ends. The CDR3 DNA follows: TGCAGCGTCGGTGGGGGGAGTGGGGCCAAAAACATTCAGTACTTC. Translating gives CSVGGGSGAKNIQYF. Supplemented by reference TRBV29-1 and TRBJ2-4, the full variable domain reads SAVISQKPSRDICQRGTSLTIQCQVDSQVTMMFWYRQQPGQSLTLIATANQGSEATYESGFVIDKFPISRPNLTFSTLTVSNMSPEDSSIYLCSVGGGSGAKNIQYFGAGTRLSVL.

This chain joins TRBV28 and TRBJ1-4; 7 positions match TRBD1. The CDR3 contains 14 residues. The germline CDR1 and CDR2 sequences are MDHEN and SYDVKM. V trimming: 6 bases; J trimming: 3 bases; junction bases outside the gene matches: 4. The CDR3 spells CASSLTGANEKLFF. In DNA, the CDR3 is TGTGCCAGCAGCCTTACAGGGGCTAATGAAAAACTGTTTTTT.

The chain is built from TRBV6-5 and TRBJ2-7, with 8 bases identical to TRBD1. From germline, CDR1 is MNHEY and CDR2 SVGAGI. This CDR3 is 15 amino acids long. V lost 5 bases to trimming and J lost 6 bases; unmatched junction nucleotides: 12. For the CDR3, the DNA is TGTGCCAGCAGTAGACAGGGGACTCCGGTCCGCGAGCAGTACTTC. Encoded protein: CASSRQGTPVREQYF.

This rearrangement joins TRBV2 to TRBJ1-1; possibly TRBD1 for D (5 bases). This CDR3 is built from 14 residues. Germline CDR1 SNHLY, CDR2 FYNNEI. Trimming removed 3 bases from V and 1 base from J, with 9 bases in between. Here the CDR3 DNA reads TGTGCCAGCAGTGATTGGCAGGGGAACACTGAAGCTTTCTTT. This translates into CASSDWQGNTEAFF.

The chain employs TRBV5-1 and TRBJ1-4; TRBD1 aligns across 7 bases. The CDR3 loop spans 18 amino acids. V lost 0 bases to trimming and J lost 4 bases; unmatched junction nucleotides: 12. Germline V gene lookup returns CDR1 SGHRS and CDR2 YFSETQ. As DNA, the CDR3 is TGCGCCAGCAGCTTGGAGTCAGGGGGTAGCCAGGTTAATGAAAAACTGTTTTTT. Translating gives CASSLESGGSQVNEKLFF.

In nucleotides, the CDR3 is TGTGCCAGCAGCCAGGAGTTTAATCGGCAGGGGAGCACTGAAGCTTTCTTT. As protein: CASSQEFNRQGSTEAFF. The V gene is TRBV4-2, the J gene TRBJ1-1; weak D call: TRBD1 (6 bases). V shed 3 bases and J shed 4 bases, with 21 bases lying between them. CDR1 and CDR2 from the germline V gene are LGHNA and YNFKEQ. The CDR3 is 17 amino acids.

The rearrangement links TRBV19 to TRBJ1-6; no definite D call. The CDR3 is 12 residues long. Germline CDR1 reads LNHDA; CDR2 reads SQIVND (reference sequence). Trimming removed 7 bases from V and 10 bases from J, with 11 bases in between. CDR3 DNA sequence: TGTGCCAGTAAAGTGGGAGCCTCACCCCTCCACTTT. Residues: CASKVGASPLHF.